This T cell receptor (beta chain) was observed in a study of OX40 agonist ivuxolimab in advanced cancers. CDR3 length: 15 residues. The germline gives CDR1 SGHDT, CDR2 YYEEEE. V was clipped by 4 bases and J by 4 bases, with 12 bases between them. Systemic immunosuppression or autoimmune disease history was grounds to exclude patients. The repertoire was sequenced with immunoSEQ multiplex PCR; TCRdb's copy has only in-frame clones and lacks some. This table has fewer than 10,000 clones, just over 85% appearing once. V gene TRBV5-6 combines with J gene TRBJ1-6; D is unresolved. The sequenced sample was CD4+ or CD8+ T cells sorted from blood, obtained in a trial of the OX40 agonist ivuxolimab. This clonotype originated in an adult with an advanced solid tumor such as melanoma, head and neck, liver or kidney cancer. Here the CDR3 DNA reads TGTGCCAGCAGCCCAGATGGCGGGTATAATTCACCCCTCCACTTT. Protein sequence: CASSPDGGYNSPLHF. The complete variable domain, with remaining parts taken from reference TRBV5-6 and TRBJ1-6, reads DAGVTQSPTHLIKTRGQQVTLRCSPKSGHDTVSWYQQALGQGPQFIFQYYEEEERQRGNFPDRFSGHQFPNYSSELNVNALLLGDSALYLCASSPDGGYNSPLHFGNGTRLTVT.